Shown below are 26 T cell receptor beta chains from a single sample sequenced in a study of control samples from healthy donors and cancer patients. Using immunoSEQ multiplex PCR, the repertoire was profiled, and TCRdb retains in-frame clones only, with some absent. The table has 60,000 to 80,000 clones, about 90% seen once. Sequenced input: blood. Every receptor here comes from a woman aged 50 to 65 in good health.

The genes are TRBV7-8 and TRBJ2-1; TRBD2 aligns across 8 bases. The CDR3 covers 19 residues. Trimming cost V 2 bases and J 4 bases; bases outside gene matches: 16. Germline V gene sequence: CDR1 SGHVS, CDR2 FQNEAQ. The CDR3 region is CASSLNVLNGRAVYNEQFF. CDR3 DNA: TGTGCCAGCAGCTTAAACGTTCTAAACGGGAGGGCCGTTTACAATGAGCAGTTCTTC.

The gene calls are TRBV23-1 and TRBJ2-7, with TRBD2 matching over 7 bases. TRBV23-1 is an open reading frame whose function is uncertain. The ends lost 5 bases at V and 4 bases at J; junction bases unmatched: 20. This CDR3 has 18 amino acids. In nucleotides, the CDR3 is TGCGCCAGCAGTTCCCGGCGGGGCGGGAGTCCCGTGGGGTACGAGCAGTACTTC. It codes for CASSSRRGGSPVGYEQYF.

The CDR3 region is CASKGAIDSPLHF. The CDR3, as DNA: TGTGCCAGCAAAGGGGCAATAGATTCACCCCTCCACTTT. The V call is TRBV7-9, the J call TRBJ1-6, with a weak D call TRBD1 (5 bases). V was trimmed by 7 bases and J by 8 bases, leaving 12 bases between them. Germline lookup yields CDR1 SEHNR and CDR2 FQNEAQ (reference sequence). This CDR3 is built from 13 residues.

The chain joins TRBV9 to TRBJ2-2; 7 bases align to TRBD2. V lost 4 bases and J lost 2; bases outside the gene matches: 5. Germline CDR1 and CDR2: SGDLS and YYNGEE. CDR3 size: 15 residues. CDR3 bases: TGTGCCAGCAGCCCTAGCGGCACAAACACCGGGGAGCTGTTTTTT. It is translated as CASSPSGTNTGELFF. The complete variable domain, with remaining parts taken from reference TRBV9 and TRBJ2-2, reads DSGVTQTPKHLITATGQRVTLRCSPRSGDLSVYWYQQSLDQGLQFLIQYYNGEERAKGNILERFSAQQFPDLHSELNLSSLELGDSALYFCASSPSGTNTGELFFGEGSRLTVL.

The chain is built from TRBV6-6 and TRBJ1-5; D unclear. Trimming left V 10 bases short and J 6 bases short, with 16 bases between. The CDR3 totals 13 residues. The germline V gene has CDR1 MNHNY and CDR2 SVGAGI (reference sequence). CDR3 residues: CAISTRRAQPQHF. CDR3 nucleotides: TGTGCCATATCAACCCGGAGAGCTCAGCCCCAGCATTTT.

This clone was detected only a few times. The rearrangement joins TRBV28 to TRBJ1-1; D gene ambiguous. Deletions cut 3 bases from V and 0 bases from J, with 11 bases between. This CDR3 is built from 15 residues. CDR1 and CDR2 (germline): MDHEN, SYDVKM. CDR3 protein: CASSLITNMNTEAFF. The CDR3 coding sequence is TGTGCCAGCAGTTTGATCACTAACATGAACACTGAAGCTTTCTTT.

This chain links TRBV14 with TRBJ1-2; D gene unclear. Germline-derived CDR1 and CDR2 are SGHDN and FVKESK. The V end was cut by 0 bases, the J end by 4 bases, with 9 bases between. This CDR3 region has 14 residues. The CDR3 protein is CASSQDTGVYGYTF. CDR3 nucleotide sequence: TGTGCCAGCAGCCAAGATACCGGGGTCTATGGCTACACCTTC.

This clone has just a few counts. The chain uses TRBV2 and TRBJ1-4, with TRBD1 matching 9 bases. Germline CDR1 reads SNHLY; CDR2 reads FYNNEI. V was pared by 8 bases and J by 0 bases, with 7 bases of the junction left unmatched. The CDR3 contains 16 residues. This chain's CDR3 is CASDRGLGATNEKLFF. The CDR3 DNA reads TGTGCCAGCGACAGGGGGTTGGGGGCAACTAATGAAAAACTGTTTTTT.

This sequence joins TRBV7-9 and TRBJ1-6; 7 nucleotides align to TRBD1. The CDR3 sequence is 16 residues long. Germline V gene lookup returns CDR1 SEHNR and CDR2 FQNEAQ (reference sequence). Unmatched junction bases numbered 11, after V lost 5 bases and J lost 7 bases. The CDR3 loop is CASSRSTGRGNSPLHF. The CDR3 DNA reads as TGTGCCAGCAGCAGATCGACAGGGAGGGGAAATTCACCCCTCCACTTT.

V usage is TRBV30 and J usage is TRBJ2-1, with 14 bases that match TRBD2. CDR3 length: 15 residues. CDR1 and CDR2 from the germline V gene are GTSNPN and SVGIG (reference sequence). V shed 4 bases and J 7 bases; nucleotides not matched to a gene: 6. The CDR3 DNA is TGTGCCTGGAACCCGGGACTAGCGGGAGTAAATGAGCAGTTCTTC. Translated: CAWNPGLAGVNEQFF.

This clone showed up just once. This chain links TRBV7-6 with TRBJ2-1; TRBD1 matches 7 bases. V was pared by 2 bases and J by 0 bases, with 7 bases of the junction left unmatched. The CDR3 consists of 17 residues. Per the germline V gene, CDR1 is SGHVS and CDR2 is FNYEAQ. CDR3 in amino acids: CASSLFDRERSYNEQFF. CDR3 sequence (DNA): TGTGCCAGCAGCTTATTCGACAGGGAACGCTCCTACAATGAGCAGTTCTTC.

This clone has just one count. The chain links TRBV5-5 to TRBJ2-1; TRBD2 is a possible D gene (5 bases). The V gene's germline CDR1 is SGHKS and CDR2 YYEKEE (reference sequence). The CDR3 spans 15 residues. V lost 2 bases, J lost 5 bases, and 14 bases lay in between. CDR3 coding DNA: TGTGCCAGCAGCTTCCTAGCCACGATGAACAATGAGCAGTTCTTC. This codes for CASSFLATMNNEQFF.

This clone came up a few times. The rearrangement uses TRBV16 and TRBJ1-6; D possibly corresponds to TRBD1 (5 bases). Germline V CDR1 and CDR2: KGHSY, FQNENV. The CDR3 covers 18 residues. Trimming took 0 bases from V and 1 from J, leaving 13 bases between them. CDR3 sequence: CASSQSIRVSSYNSPLHF. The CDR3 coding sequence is TGTGCCAGCAGCCAATCTATCAGGGTGTCGTCCTATAATTCACCCCTCCACTTT.

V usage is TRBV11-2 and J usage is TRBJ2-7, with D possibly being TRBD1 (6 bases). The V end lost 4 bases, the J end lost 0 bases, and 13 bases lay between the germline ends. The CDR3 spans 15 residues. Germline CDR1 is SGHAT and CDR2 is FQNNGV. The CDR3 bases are TGTGCCAGCAGCTCTCTCCAGGGGTTCTCCTACGAGCAGTACTTC. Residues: CASSSLQGFSYEQYF. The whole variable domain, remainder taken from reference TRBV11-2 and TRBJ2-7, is EAGVAQSPRYKIIEKRQSVAFWCNPISGHATLYWYQQILGQGPKLLIQFQNNGVVDDSQLPKDRFSAERLKGVDSTLKIQPAKLEDSAVYLCASSSLQGFSYEQYFGPGTRLTVT.

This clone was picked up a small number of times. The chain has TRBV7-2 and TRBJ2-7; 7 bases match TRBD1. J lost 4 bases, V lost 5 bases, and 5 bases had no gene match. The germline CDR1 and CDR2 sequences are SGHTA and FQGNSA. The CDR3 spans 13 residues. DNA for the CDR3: TGTGCCAGCAGCCGCCCAGGGGGATACGAGCAGTACTTC. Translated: CASSRPGGYEQYF.

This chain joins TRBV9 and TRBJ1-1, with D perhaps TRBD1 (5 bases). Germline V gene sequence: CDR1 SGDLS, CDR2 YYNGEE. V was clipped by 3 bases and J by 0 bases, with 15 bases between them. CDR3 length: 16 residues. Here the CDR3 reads CASSAGGSDMNTEAFF. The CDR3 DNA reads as TGTGCCAGCAGCGCCGGGGGGAGTGACATGAACACTGAAGCTTTCTTT.

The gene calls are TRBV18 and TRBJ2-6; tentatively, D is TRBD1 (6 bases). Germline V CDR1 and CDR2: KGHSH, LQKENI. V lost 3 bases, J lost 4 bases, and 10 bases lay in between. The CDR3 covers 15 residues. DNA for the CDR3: TGTGCCAGCTCACCCGGGACATTAGGGGCCAACGTCCTGACTTTC. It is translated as CASSPGTLGANVLTF.

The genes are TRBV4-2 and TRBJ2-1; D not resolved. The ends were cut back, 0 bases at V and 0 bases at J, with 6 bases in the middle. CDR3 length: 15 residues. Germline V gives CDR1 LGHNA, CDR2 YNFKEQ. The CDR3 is CASSQEIVSYNEQFF. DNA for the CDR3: TGTGCCAGCAGCCAAGAAATAGTCTCCTACAATGAGCAGTTCTTC.

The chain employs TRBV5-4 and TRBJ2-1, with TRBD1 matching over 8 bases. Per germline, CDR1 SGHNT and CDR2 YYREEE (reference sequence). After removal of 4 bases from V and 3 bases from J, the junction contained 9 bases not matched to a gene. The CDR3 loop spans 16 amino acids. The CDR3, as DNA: TGTGCCAGCAGCCCCCCTGGGGACAGGAACTACAATGAGCAGTTCTTC. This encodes CASSPPGDRNYNEQFF.

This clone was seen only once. This CDR3 is CASTPSGANVLTF. The CDR3 DNA reads as TGTGCCAGCACTCCCTCTGGGGCCAACGTCCTGACTTTC. V is TRBV6-5 and J is TRBJ2-6, with D unresolved. The CDR3 is 13 residues long. The germline CDR1 and CDR2 sequences are MNHEY and SVGAGI. V was pared by 7 bases and J by 0 bases, with 4 bases between.

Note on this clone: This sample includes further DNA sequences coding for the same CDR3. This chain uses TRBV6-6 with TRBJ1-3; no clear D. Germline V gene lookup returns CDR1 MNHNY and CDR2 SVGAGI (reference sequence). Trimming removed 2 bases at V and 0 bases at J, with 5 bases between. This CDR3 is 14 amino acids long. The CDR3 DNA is TGTGCCAGCAGTTACCGGGACTCTGGAAACACCATATATTTT. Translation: CASSYRDSGNTIYF.

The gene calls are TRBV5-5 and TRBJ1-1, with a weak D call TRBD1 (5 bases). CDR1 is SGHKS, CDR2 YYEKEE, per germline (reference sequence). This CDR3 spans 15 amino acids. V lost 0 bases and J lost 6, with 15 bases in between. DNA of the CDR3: TGTGCCAGCAGCTTGGGTACGGGGCGCTTCTCTGAAGCTTTCTTT. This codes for CASSLGTGRFSEAFF.

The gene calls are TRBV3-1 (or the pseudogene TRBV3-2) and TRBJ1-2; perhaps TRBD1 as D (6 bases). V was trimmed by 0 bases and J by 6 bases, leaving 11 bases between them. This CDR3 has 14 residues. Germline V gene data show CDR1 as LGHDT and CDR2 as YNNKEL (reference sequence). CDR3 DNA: TGTGCCAGCAGCCAAGATTGGGGGACACATGGCTACACCTTC. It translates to CASSQDWGTHGYTF.

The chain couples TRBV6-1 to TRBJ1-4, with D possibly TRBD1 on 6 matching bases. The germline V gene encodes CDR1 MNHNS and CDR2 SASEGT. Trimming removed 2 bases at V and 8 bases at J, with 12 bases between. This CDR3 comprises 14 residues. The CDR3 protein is CASSEMAGVEKLFF. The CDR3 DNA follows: TGTGCCAGCAGTGAAATGGCAGGGGTGGAAAAACTGTTTTTT.

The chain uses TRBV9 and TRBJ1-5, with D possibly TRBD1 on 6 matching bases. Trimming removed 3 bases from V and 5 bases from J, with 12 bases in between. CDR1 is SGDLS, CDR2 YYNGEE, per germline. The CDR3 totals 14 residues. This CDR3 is CASSEGGPYQPQHF. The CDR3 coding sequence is TGTGCCAGCAGCGAGGGGGGGCCCTATCAGCCCCAGCATTTT.

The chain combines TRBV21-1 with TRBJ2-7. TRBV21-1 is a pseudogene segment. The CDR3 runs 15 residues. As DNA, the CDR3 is TGTGCCAGCAGCAATGGGAGACAGCCGTCCTACGAGCAGTACTTC. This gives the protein CASSNGRQPSYEQYF.